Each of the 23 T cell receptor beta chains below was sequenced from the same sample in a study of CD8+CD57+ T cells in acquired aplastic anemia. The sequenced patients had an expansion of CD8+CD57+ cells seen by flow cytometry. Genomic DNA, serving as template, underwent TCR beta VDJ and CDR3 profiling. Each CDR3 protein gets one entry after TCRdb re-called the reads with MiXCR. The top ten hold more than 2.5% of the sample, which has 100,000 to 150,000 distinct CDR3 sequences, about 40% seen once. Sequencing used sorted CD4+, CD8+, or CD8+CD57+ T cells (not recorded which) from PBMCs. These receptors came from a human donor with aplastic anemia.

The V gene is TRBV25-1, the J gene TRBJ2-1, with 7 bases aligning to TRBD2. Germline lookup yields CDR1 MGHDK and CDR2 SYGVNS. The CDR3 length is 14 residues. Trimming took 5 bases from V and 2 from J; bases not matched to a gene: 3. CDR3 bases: TGTGCCAGCAGTCCCAGCGGGGCCTACAATGAGCAGTTCTTC. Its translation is CASSPSGAYNEQFF.

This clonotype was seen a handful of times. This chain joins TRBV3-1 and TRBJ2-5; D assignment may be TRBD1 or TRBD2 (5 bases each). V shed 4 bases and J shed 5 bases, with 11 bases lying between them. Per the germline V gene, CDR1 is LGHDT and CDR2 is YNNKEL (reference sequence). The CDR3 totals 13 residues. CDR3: CASSPRGAETQYF. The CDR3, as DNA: TGTGCCAGCAGCCCTAGGGGAGCTGAGACCCAGTACTTC.

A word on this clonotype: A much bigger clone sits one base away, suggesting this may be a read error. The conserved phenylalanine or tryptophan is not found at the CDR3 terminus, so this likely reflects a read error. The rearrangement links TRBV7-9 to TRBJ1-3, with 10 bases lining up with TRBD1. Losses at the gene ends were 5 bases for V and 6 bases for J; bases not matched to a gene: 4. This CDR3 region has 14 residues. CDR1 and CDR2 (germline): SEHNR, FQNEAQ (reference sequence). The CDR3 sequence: CASSPDRGQNTIYL. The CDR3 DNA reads TGTGCCAGCAGCCCCGACAGGGGGCAAAACACCATATATTTG.

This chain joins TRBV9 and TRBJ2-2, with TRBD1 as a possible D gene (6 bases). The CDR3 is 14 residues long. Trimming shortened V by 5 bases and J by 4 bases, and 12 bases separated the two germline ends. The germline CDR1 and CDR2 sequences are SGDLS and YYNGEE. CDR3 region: CASRWQGSTGELFF. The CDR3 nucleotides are TGTGCCAGCAGGTGGCAGGGGAGCACCGGGGAGCTGTTTTTT.

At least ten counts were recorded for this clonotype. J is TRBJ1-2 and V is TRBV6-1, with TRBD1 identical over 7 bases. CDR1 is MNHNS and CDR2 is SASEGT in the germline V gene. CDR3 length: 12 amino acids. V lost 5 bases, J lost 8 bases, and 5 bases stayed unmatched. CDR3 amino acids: CASSRTGVGYTF. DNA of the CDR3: TGTGCCAGCAGTCGAACAGGGGTCGGCTACACCTTC.

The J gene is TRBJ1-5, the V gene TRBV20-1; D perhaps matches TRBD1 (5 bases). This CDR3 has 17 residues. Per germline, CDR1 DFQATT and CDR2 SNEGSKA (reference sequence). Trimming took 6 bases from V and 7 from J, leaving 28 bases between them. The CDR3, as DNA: TGCAGTGCCCCCAGACCCTCCCCCGGGACCGCCCCCCAGCCCCAGCATTTT. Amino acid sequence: CSAPRPSPGTAPQPQHF.

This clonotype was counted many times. CDR3 in amino acids: CATSTILTGDSYETQYF. Here the CDR3 DNA reads TGTGCCACCAGCACCATTCTAACAGGGGATTCTTACGAGACCCAGTACTTC. V gene TRBV15 combines with J gene TRBJ2-5, with 7 bases identical to TRBD1. The CDR3 sequence is 17 residues long. The germline V gene encodes CDR1 LNHNV and CDR2 YYDKDF (reference sequence). After removal of 4 bases from V and 5 bases from J, the junction contained 16 bases not matched to a gene.

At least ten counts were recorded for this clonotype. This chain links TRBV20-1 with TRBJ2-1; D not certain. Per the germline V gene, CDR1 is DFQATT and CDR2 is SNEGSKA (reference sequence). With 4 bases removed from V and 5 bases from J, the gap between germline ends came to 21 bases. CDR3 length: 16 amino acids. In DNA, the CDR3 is TGCAGTGCTACCACTGGACCCCGCCACCGAAACAATGAGCAGTTCTTC. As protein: CSATTGPRHRNNEQFF.

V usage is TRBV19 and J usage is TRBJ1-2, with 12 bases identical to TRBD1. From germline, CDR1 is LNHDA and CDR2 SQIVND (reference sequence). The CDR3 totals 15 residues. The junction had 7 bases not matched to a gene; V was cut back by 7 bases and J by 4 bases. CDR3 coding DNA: TGTGCCAGTAATACGCGGGGACAGGGGGCCTATGGCTACACCTTC. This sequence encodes CASNTRGQGAYGYTF. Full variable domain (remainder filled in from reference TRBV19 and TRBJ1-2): DGGITQSPKYLFRKEGQNVTLSCEQNLNHDAMYWYRQDPGQGLRLIYYSQIVNDFQKGDIAEGYSVSREKKESFPLTVTSAQKNPTAFYLCASNTRGQGAYGYTFGSGTRLTVV.

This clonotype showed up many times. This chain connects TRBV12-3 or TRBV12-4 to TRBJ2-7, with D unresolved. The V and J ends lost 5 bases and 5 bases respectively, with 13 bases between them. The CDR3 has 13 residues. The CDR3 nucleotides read TGTGCCAGCAGTCGCAGTGCTATAAACGAGCAGTACGTC. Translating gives CASSRSAINEQYV.

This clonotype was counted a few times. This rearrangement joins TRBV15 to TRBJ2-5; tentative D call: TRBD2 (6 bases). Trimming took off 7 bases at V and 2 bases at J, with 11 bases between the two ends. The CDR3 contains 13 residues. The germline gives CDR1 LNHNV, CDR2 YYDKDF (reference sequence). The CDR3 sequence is CATTAGTQETQYF. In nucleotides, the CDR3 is TGTGCCACCACCGCGGGGACGCAAGAGACCCAGTACTTC.

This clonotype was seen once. The CDR3 DNA is TGCAGCGTTGATCCCGGCAGGGCCGGCTACACCTTC. This gives the protein CSVDPGRAGYTF. This chain links TRBV29-1 with TRBJ1-2, with a possible D match to TRBD1 (5 bases). The V end was cut by 3 bases, the J end by 8 bases, with 13 bases between. Germline values: CDR1 SQVTM, CDR2 ANQGSEA. The CDR3 spans 12 residues.

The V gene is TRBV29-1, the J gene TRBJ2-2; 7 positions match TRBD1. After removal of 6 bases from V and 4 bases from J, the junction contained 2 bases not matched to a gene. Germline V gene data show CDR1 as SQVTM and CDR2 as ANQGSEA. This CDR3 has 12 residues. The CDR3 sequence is CSVNRGTGELFF. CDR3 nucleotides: TGCAGCGTAAACAGGGGCACCGGGGAGCTGTTTTTT.

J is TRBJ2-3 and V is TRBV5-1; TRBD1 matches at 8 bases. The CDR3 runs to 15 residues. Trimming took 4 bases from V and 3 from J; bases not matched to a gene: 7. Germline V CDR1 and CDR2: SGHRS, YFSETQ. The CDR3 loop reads CASSTGQVGTDTQYF. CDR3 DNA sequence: TGCGCCAGCAGCACGGGACAGGTTGGGACAGATACGCAGTATTTT.

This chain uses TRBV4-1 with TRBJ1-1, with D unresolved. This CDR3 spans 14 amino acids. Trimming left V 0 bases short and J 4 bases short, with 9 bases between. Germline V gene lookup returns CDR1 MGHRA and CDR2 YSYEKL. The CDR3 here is CASSQETRATEAFF. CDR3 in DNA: TGCGCCAGCAGCCAAGAAACTCGAGCCACTGAAGCTTTCTTT.

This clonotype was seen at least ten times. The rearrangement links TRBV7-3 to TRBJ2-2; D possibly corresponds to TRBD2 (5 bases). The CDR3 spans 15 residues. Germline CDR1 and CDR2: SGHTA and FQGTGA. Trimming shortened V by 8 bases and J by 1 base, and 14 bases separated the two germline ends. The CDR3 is CASRLTAENTGELFF. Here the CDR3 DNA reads TGTGCCAGCCGCCTTACAGCGGAGAACACCGGGGAGCTGTTTTTT.

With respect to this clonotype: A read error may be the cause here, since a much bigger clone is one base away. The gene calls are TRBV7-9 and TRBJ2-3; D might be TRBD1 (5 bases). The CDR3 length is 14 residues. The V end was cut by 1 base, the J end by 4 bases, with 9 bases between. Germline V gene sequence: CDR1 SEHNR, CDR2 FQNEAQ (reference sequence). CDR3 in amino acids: CASSLVRVADTQYF. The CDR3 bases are TGTGCCAGCAGCTTAGTCAGGGTCGCAGATACGCAGTATTTT.

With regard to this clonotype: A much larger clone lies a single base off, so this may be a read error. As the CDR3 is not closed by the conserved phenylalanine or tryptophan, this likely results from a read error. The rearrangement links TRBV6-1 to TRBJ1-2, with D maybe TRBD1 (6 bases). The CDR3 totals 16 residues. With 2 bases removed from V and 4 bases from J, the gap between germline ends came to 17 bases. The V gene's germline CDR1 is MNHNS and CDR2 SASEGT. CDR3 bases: TGTGCCAGCAGTGAAAACAGGGTCACGGGGTTCTATGGCTACACCCTC. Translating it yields CASSENRVTGFYGYTL.

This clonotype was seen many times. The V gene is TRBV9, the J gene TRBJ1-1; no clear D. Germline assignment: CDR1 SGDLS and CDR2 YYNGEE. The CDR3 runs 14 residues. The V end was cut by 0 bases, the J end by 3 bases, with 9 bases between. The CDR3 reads CASSVGGKDTEAFF. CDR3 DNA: TGTGCCAGCAGCGTAGGAGGGAAGGACACTGAAGCTTTCTTT.

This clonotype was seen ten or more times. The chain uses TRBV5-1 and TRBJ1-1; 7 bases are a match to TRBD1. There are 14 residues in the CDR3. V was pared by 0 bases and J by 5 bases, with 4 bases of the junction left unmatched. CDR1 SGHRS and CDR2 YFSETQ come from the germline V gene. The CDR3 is CASSLEQGRTEAFF. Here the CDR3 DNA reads TGCGCCAGCAGCTTGGAACAGGGGAGGACTGAAGCTTTCTTT.

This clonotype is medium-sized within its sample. The CDR3 sequence: CATGKGGETQYF. The CDR3 DNA sequence: TGTGCCACCGGAAAGGGGGGAGAGACCCAGTACTTC. The V gene is TRBV15, the J gene TRBJ2-5, with D perhaps assigned TRBD1 or TRBD2 (6 bases each). This CDR3 region has 12 residues. Germline V gene sequence: CDR1 LNHNV, CDR2 YYDKDF (reference sequence). The ends were cut back, 8 bases at V and 4 bases at J, with 11 bases in the middle. The full variable domain, with the rest looked up from reference TRBV15 and TRBJ2-5, is DAMVIQNPRYQVTQFGKPVTLSCSQTLNHNVMYWYQQKSSQAPKLLFHYYDKDFNNEADTPDNFQSRRPNTSFCFLDIRSPGLGDTAMYLCATGKGGETQYFGPGTRLLVL.

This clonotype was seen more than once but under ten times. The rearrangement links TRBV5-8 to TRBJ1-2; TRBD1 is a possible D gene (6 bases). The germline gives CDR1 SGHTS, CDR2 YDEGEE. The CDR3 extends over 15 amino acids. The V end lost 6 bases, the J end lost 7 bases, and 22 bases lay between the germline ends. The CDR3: CASIRDQGFVRGYTF. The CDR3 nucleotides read TGTGCCAGCATTAGAGATCAGGGGTTTGTTCGTGGCTACACCTTC.

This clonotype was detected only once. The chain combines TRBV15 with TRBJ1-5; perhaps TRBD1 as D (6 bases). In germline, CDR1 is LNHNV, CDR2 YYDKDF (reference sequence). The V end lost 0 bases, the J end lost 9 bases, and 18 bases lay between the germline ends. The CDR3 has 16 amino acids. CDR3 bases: TGTGCCACCAGCAGAGATCGTACCCCAGGGGTTCTGCCCCAGCATTTT. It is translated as CATSRDRTPGVLPQHF.